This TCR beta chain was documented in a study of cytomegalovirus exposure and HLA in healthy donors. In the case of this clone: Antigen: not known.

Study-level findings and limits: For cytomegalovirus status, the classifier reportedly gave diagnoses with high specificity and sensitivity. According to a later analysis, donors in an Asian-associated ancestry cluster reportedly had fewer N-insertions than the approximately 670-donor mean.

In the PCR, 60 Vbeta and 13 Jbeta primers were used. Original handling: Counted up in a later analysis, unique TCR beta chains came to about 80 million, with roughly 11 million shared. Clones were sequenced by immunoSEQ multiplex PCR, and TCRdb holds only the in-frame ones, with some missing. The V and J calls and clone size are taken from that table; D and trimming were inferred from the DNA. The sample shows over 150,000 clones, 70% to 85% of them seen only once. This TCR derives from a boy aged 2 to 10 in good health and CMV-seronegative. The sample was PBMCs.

The CDR3 DNA is TGTGCCAGCAGTTTCATCCCTCAATACGAGCAGTACTTC. It specifies CASSFIPQYEQYF. This chain connects TRBV27 to TRBJ2-5; D ambiguous. The J call is doubtful: the DNA matches TRBJ2-7 better. Germline values: CDR1 MNHEY, CDR2 SMNVEV (reference sequence). The CDR3 has 13 residues.